This TCR beta chain was retrieved from a study of graft-versus-host responses after intestinal transplantation. About the research overall: All recipients got anti-thymocyte globulin induction, then tacrolimus and steroids for 2 to 4 years.

Study-level results: GvH clones turned up in recipient marrow; some had shown up first in ileum or blood. Allografts from individuals with graft-donor T cell macrochimerism displayed high graft-versus-host to host-versus-graft clonal ratios.

Produced via immunoSEQ multiplex PCR; TCRdb's table is partial and in-frame only. The data show over 40,000 clones, roughly 80% seen once. Concerning this clone: Its specificity is unknown.

Sequences were derived from unstimulated CD4+ T cells sorted from spleen or lymph node cells, sampled before transplant. This TCR derives from a human donor who was the organ donor for an intestinal transplant.

CDR3 nucleotides: TGTGCCAGTAGTATAGTCGGACAGGGGGGTGGAGATGAGCAGTTCTTC. This encodes CASSIVGQGGGDEQFF. The gene calls are TRBV19 and TRBJ2-1, with 10 nucleotides matching TRBD1. This CDR3 spans 16 amino acids. V shed 1 base and J 8 bases; nucleotides not matched to a gene: 8. CDR1 and CDR2 (germline): LNHDA, SQIVND (reference sequence).